These 23 T cell receptor beta chains came from one sample sequenced in a study of cytomegalovirus exposure and HLA in healthy donors (dated by TCRdb to 2017 to 2019). The library was obtained by the immunoSEQ multiplex PCR assay. A mixture of 60 forward primers for TCR Vbeta segments and 13 reverse primers for TCR Jbeta segments was used in the multiplex PCR. Not all clones reach the TCRdb copy of this immuneACCESS table, which keeps in-frame sequences only. Checked studies attribute under half of the gap to unresolved V genes and leave the rest unexplained. The sample's records list about 140,000 clones. The leading ten clones occupy about 2.2% of the sample. The sample was PBMCs. These receptors all come from a woman aged 18-29 years in good health and CMV-seronegative.

Regarding this clone: The junction differs from germline at one of its ends, possibly a read error. The rearrangement joins TRBV19 to TRBJ1-2, with 7 bases aligning to TRBD1. Germline lookup yields CDR1 LNHDA and CDR2 SQIVND (reference sequence). This CDR3 is 15 amino acids long. CDR3 coding DNA: TGTGCCTGTAGTATAGAGGGGGCTCCTAACTATGGCTACACCTTC. Protein: CACSIEGAPNYGYTF.

This chain uses TRBV4-1 with TRBJ2-6, with TRBD1 identical over 8 bases. J was trimmed by 2 bases and V by 4 bases; bases with no gene match: 7. The CDR3 spans 17 residues. In germline, CDR1 is MGHRA, CDR2 YSYEKL. CDR3 region: CASSLTRTGPGANVLTF. The CDR3 DNA reads as TGCGCCAGCAGCCTGACCCGGACAGGGCCTGGGGCCAACGTCCTGACTTTC.

J is TRBJ2-5 and V is TRBV7-3; TRBD1 is a possible D gene (5 bases). This CDR3 comprises 14 residues. Germline CDR1 and CDR2: SGHTA and FQGTGA. The V end was cut by 5 bases, the J end by 1 base, with 11 bases between. The CDR3 DNA follows: TGTGCCAGCAGCCCAAGGGGCTTCCAAGAGACCCAGTACTTC. Amino acids: CASSPRGFQETQYF.

V gene TRBV25-1 combines with J gene TRBJ1-3; no reliable D call. In germline, CDR1 is MGHDK, CDR2 SYGVNS. The CDR3 runs to 15 residues. Trimming took 3 bases from V and 0 from J, leaving 9 bases between them. The CDR3 is CASSDRGSSGNTIYF. The CDR3 DNA follows: TGTGCCAGCAGTGACAGAGGGAGCTCTGGAAACACCATATATTTT.

This chain uses TRBV4-2 with TRBJ2-2; D possibly corresponds to TRBD1 (6 bases). V was cut by 0 bases and J by 1 base, with 12 bases left in between. This CDR3 comprises 17 residues. Germline lookup yields CDR1 LGHNA and CDR2 YNFKEQ. The CDR3 region is CASSQDYRALNTGELFF. CDR3 nucleotide sequence: TGTGCCAGCAGCCAAGATTACAGGGCCCTGAACACCGGGGAGCTGTTTTTT.

The chain joins TRBV11-2 to TRBJ2-2; weak D call: TRBD1 (6 bases). V was cut by 2 bases and J by 7 bases, with 14 bases left in between. CDR1 SGHAT and CDR2 FQNNGV come from the germline V gene. This CDR3 is 15 amino acids long. The CDR3 DNA is TGTGCCAGCAGCTTAAAAGGGGGATCAGGCGGGGAGCTGTTTTTT. Protein sequence: CASSLKGGSGGELFF.

The chain joins TRBV10-1 to TRBJ2-2; TRBD2 matches at 8 bases. Trimming at V came to 8 bases and at J to 7 bases, leaving 9 bases not matched to a gene. This CDR3 region has 14 residues. Germline V lookup: CDR1 WNHNN, CDR2 SYGVQD (reference sequence). CDR3 in amino acids: CASEGLERHGELFF. DNA for the CDR3: TGCGCCAGCGAGGGACTAGAGCGTCACGGGGAGCTGTTTTTT.

The V call is TRBV29-1, the J call TRBJ2-5; 7 nucleotides match TRBD2. V trimming: 4 bases; J trimming: 5 bases; junction bases outside the gene matches: 10. CDR3 size: 14 residues. Looked up from germline, CDR1 is SQVTM and CDR2 is ANQGSEA. The CDR3 protein is CSVVGASGGETQYF. The DNA for the CDR3 is TGCAGCGTTGTCGGGGCTAGCGGAGGGGAGACCCAGTACTTC.

The V gene is TRBV19, the J gene TRBJ2-1; D is unclear. CDR3 size: 12 residues. The germline CDR1 and CDR2 sequences are LNHDA and SQIVND (reference sequence). The ends were cut back, 5 bases at V and 5 bases at J, with 7 bases in the middle. The CDR3 nucleotides read TGTGCCAGTAGTTTCCTAAACAATGAGCAGTTCTTC. Its translation is CASSFLNNEQFF.

The chain recombines TRBV4-3 with TRBJ2-3; TRBD2 aligns across 7 bases. The CDR3 extends over 14 amino acids. Germline V gene sequence: CDR1 LGHNA, CDR2 YSLEER. J lost 3 bases, V lost 5 bases, and 5 bases had no gene match. In DNA form, the CDR3 reads TGCGCCAGCAGCACCCAGCGGGAAACAGATACGCAGTATTTT. Translated: CASSTQRETDTQYF.

The V and J genes are TRBV19 and TRBJ2-1, with 7 bases identical to TRBD2. CDR1 is LNHDA, CDR2 SQIVND, per germline (reference sequence). The CDR3 runs 13 residues. J gave up 10 bases and V 3 bases, and 6 bases lay outside the gene matches. The CDR3 region has the DNA TGTGCCAGTAGTATTCGGGCGGGAGAAGAGCAGTTCTTC. Encoded protein: CASSIRAGEEQFF. Complete variable domain (other parts from reference TRBV19 and TRBJ2-1): DGGITQSPKYLFRKEGQNVTLSCEQNLNHDAMYWYRQDPGQGLRLIYYSQIVNDFQKGDIAEGYSVSREKKESFPLTVTSAQKNPTAFYLCASSIRAGEEQFFGPGTRLTVL.

V is TRBV11-2 and J is TRBJ2-1; 8 nucleotides agree with TRBD2. CDR3 length: 16 amino acids. The ends lost 5 bases at V and 0 bases at J; junction bases unmatched: 6. Germline CDR1 and CDR2: SGHAT and FQNNGV. CDR3 in amino acids: CASSILAAGSYNEQFF. As DNA, the CDR3 is TGTGCCAGCAGCATACTAGCGGCTGGCTCCTACAATGAGCAGTTCTTC. The full variable domain, with the rest looked up from reference TRBV11-2 and TRBJ2-1, is EAGVAQSPRYKIIEKRQSVAFWCNPISGHATLYWYQQILGQGPKLLIQFQNNGVVDDSQLPKDRFSAERLKGVDSTLKIQPAKLEDSAVYLCASSILAAGSYNEQFFGPGTRLTVL.

The CDR3 region is CASSITGQPEGTSGNTIYF. The CDR3 coding sequence is TGTGCCAGCAGCATTACGGGACAGCCAGAGGGAACCTCTGGAAACACCATATATTTT. The V call is TRBV9, the J call TRBJ1-3; 7 bases map to TRBD1. Germline-derived CDR1 and CDR2 are SGDLS and YYNGEE. The V segment lost 4 bases and the J segment 0 bases; nucleotides outside the gene matches: 16. This CDR3 is 19 amino acids long. The complete variable domain, with remaining parts taken from reference TRBV9 and TRBJ1-3, reads DSGVTQTPKHLITATGQRVTLRCSPRSGDLSVYWYQQSLDQGLQFLIQYYNGEERAKGNILERFSAQQFPDLHSELNLSSLELGDSALYFCASSITGQPEGTSGNTIYFGEGSWLTVV.

The chain recombines TRBV7-9 with TRBJ2-1; a weak D match, TRBD1 (6 bases). Between the trimmed V and J ends, which lost 5 bases and 4 bases, there was a span of 12 bases. The CDR3 has 14 amino acids. CDR1 is SEHNR and CDR2 is FQNEAQ in the germline V gene (reference sequence). DNA of the CDR3: TGTGCCAGCAGCCCAGGGGAAGTGTACAATGAGCAGTTCTTC. It is translated as CASSPGEVYNEQFF.

The CDR3 protein is CATSQEGWTEAFF. DNA of the CDR3: TGCGCCACCTCTCAGGAAGGTTGGACTGAAGCTTTCTTT. This sequence joins TRBV10-2 and TRBJ1-1; the D is unclear. Germline-derived CDR1 and CDR2 are WSHSY and SAAADI. The CDR3 loop spans 13 amino acids. Trimming stripped 10 bases from V and 5 bases from J, with 17 bases between.

V gene TRBV7-2 combines with J gene TRBJ2-7; D might be TRBD2 (6 bases). V shed 5 bases and J shed 0 bases, with 14 bases lying between them. Germline-derived CDR1 and CDR2 are SGHTA and FQGNSA. The CDR3 has 15 amino acids. The CDR3 region is CASSPNLGGSYEQYF. DNA of the CDR3: TGTGCCAGCAGCCCCAACTTGGGAGGCTCCTACGAGCAGTACTTC.

The gene calls are TRBV13 and TRBJ2-7; D gene unclear. CDR3 length: 13 amino acids. CDR1 is PRHDT, CDR2 FYEKMQ, per germline (reference sequence). Trimming removed 0 bases from V and 9 bases from J, with 12 bases in between. This CDR3 reads CASSLGNEVRQYV. The CDR3 nucleotides are TGTGCCAGCAGCTTAGGCAACGAGGTCCGGCAGTACGTC.

This sequence joins TRBV13 and TRBJ2-2; D is unclear. V was pared by 0 bases and J by 5 bases, with 4 bases between. Germline CDR1 PRHDT, CDR2 FYEKMQ (reference sequence). This CDR3 has 13 amino acids. CDR3 amino acids: CASSLGPTGELFF. Here the CDR3 DNA reads TGTGCCAGCAGCTTAGGCCCAACCGGGGAGCTGTTTTTT. Filled out from reference TRBV13 and TRBJ2-2, the complete variable domain reads AAGVIQSPRHLIKEKRETATLKCYPIPRHDTVYWYQQGPGQDPQFLISFYEKMQSDKGSIPDRFSAQQFSDYHSELNMSSLELGDSALYFCASSLGPTGELFFGEGSRLTVL.

The chain is built from TRBV19 and TRBJ2-7, with D possibly TRBD2 on 5 matching bases. V gave up 5 bases and J gave up 3 bases, with 11 bases separating them. The CDR3 consists of 13 residues. Germline V gene lookup returns CDR1 LNHDA and CDR2 SQIVND (reference sequence). The CDR3 reads CASSLTGNYEQYF. The CDR3 bases are TGTGCCAGTAGTTTGACGGGGAACTACGAGCAGTACTTC.

The chain employs TRBV6-1 and TRBJ2-3; 8 bases line up with TRBD2. This CDR3 contains 15 residues. Germline CDR1 is MNHNS and CDR2 is SASEGT. V trimming: 6 bases; J trimming: 2 bases; junction bases outside the gene matches: 7. The CDR3 nucleotides read TGTGCCAGCAGGACTAAACTAGCGGCCACAGATACGCAGTATTTT. Its translation is CASRTKLAATDTQYF.

This rearrangement joins TRBV27 to TRBJ2-2; 8 bases agree with TRBD1. The CDR3 totals 16 residues. V shed 3 bases, J shed 4 bases, and the junction held 7 bases outside the gene matches. Germline CDR1 is MNHEY and CDR2 is SMNVEV (reference sequence). For the CDR3, the DNA is TGTGCCAGCAGTTTGGGCCCGACAGGGGCCACCGGGGAGCTGTTTTTT. Amino acid sequence: CASSLGPTGATGELFF.

This chain links TRBV29-1 with TRBJ2-3; TRBD1 might be the D (7 bases). In germline, CDR1 is SQVTM, CDR2 ANQGSEA. This CDR3 has 15 amino acids. Trimming removed 0 bases at V and 2 bases at J, with 12 bases between. The CDR3 DNA follows: TGCAGCGTTGAAGAGTCAGGGGGGATCACAGATACGCAGTATTTT. Protein sequence: CSVEESGGITDTQYF.

V is TRBV6-1 and J is TRBJ2-5; the match to TRBD1 covers 7 bases. The CDR3 spans 15 residues. CDR1 is MNHNS, CDR2 SASEGT, per germline. Losses at the gene ends were 2 bases for V and 2 bases for J; bases not matched to a gene: 5. The CDR3 protein is CASSENRGLQETQYF. CDR3 nucleotide sequence: TGTGCCAGCAGTGAAAACAGGGGCTTGCAAGAGACCCAGTACTTC.